Listed below are T cell receptor beta chains from one sample, sequenced in a study of T cells in Graves' hyperthyroidism and ophthalmopathy. From the multiplex PCR reads, TCRdb called clonotypes with MiXCR, one entry per CDR3 protein. This sample yields more than 550,000 distinct CDR3 sequences, of which about 17% are seen a single time; around 15% belongs to the top ten. The sample taken for sequencing was blood. The receptor source for this set is a woman aged 45-59 years with Graves' hyperthyroidism that later progressed to Graves' ophthalmopathy. Both conserved end residues are part of each CDR3. D genes are given only for firm matches. Clone size is given for some rows only: seen once, a few or many times, or a class if the clone is expanded.

>NA|TRBV7-9|many|TRBJ1-5
CASSLDSSNQPQHF
TGTGCCAGCAGCCTCGACAGTAGCAATCAGCCCCAGCATTTT
>TRBD1|TRBV6-1|NA|TRBJ2-2
CASSDGQAWTGELFF
TGTGCCAGCAGTGACGGACAGGCTTGGACCGGGGAGCTGTTTTTT
>NA|TRBV12-3/TRBV12-4|many|TRBJ1-1
CASSLGQQGHTEAFF
TGTGCCAGCAGTCTAGGACAGCAGGGACACACTGAAGCTTTCTTT
>NA|TRBV5-1|NA|TRBJ1-1
CASSGMTVNTEAFF
TGCGCCAGCAGCGGAATGACAGTGAACACTGAAGCTTTCTTT
>NA|TRBV10-3|few|TRBJ2-2
CAIPGHNTGELFF
TGTGCCATACCGGGACATAACACCGGGGAGCTGTTTTTT
>TRBD2|TRBV6-2/TRBV6-3|NA|TRBJ2-5
CASSGSGGGKTQYF
TGTGCCAGCAGTGGGTCGGGGGGGGGGAAGACCCAGTACTTC
>NA|TRBV19|NA|TRBJ1-5
CASSILTGAGQPQHF
TGTGCCAGTAGTATTCTGACGGGGGCAGGTCAGCCCCAGCATTTT
>NA|TRBV6-1|many|TRBJ2-3
CASRRGVQGRTDTQYF
TGTGCCAGCAGGAGAGGCGTCCAGGGGAGGACAGATACGCAGTATTTT
>NA|TRBV7-2|NA|TRBJ2-5
CASSLAETQETQYF
TGTGCCAGCAGCTTAGCTGAAACGCAAGAGACCCAGTACTTC
>NA|TRBV5-6|NA|TRBJ2-1
CASSLVGAEVYEQFF
TGTGCCAGCAGCTTGGTTGGCGCGGAGGTATATGAGCAGTTCTTC